This T cell receptor beta chain was observed in a study of OX40 agonist ivuxolimab in advanced cancers. Study-wide context: Ivuxolimab was a fully human IgG2 agonistic monoclonal antibody targeting the costimulatory receptor OX40 (CD134). Intravenous ivuxolimab was administered to patients every 2 weeks at six dose levels: 0.01, 0.1, 0.3, 1.5, 3 and 10 mg/kg. Among the 52 dose-escalation patients, 19 had hepatocellular carcinoma, roughly 15 melanoma, 9 renal cell carcinoma and 9 head and neck cancer. In the dose-escalation cohort, roughly 80% of patients were male, and the mean age was about 55 years, with a range of about 23 to 85. Patients were allowed to have had prior anti-PD-1, anti-PD-L1 or anti-CTLA-4 therapy, and approximately 37% of the dose-escalation patients had been treated with checkpoint inhibitors. Partial responses occurred in three dose-escalation patients, of whom one had hepatocellular carcinoma and two had cutaneous melanoma. The point of sequencing TCRbeta in the periphery was to test whether ivuxolimab changed TCR sequence diversity and drove clonal T-cell expansion. The paper reports the monotherapy dose-escalation portion (N of about 51 patients) of the phase I ivuxolimab trial. What the authors observed across the whole study: The antigen specificity of the peripheral T cells that underwent clonal expansion was not determined. Low levels of normalized T-cell clonal expansion were also seen in some nonresponding patients. At doses of 0.1 to 3.0 mg/kg, clonal expansion of both CD4+ and CD8+ blood T cells was observed from baseline to week 6. After ivuxolimab, more expanded clones were found on average in CD8+ T cells than in CD4+ T cells. In the 0.1-3.0 mg/kg groups, partial responders were among the patients with the lowest normalized peripheral clonal expansion, particularly in CD8+ T cells.

As for this clone: The antigen it recognizes is unknown. No base quality information exists; no much larger clone differs at one position.

Genomic DNA was isolated from the sorted cells so that the TCRbeta CDR3 region could be sequenced. TCRbeta CDR3 regions were sequenced using the immunoSEQ Assay. Entries here come from immuneACCESS through TCRdb and include only in-frame sequences with V and J called. Some clones fail to appear in such tables; in the studies checked, an unresolved V gene covers under half of the shortfall, and the cause of the remainder is unknown. The sample table lists roughly 40,000 clones, more than 70% of them with a count of one. Of the sample, about 17% falls within the top ten clones. The trial excluded patients who had a history of autoimmune disease or were on systemic immunosuppression. Peripheral blood for TCR sequencing was collected from all dose cohorts at baseline, on cycle 4 day 1, and on cycle 7 day 1. Samples came from an open-label, multicenter, first-in-human phase I dose-escalation trial of ivuxolimab. The trial enrolled adults with locally advanced or metastatic head and neck squamous cell, hepatocellular, melanoma or renal cell carcinoma. Before TCR sequencing, CD4+ T cells and CD8+ T cells were sorted from peripheral blood as separate populations.

As encoded in the germline V gene (reference sequence), CDR1 is MNHEY while CDR2 is SMNVEV. The CDR3 contains 16 residues, cysteine and phenylalanine counted. Of all the DNA, just the CDR3 is kept, 48 bases in frame from base 1. The germline V end is reduced by 1 base and the J end by 2 bases; junction bases left unmatched: 7. The TCR sequence derives from an adult with an advanced solid tumor such as melanoma, head and neck, liver or kidney cancer. The chain employs TRBV27 and TRBJ1-2; TRBD1 agrees with 7 junctional bases. Sequenced here: CD4+ or CD8+ T cells sorted from blood, sampled in a trial of the OX40 agonist ivuxolimab. The DNA is as follows: TGTGCCAGCAGTTTATACCCCACGACAGGGAACTATGGCTACACCTTC. It specifies CASSLYPTTGNYGYTF.